This passage covers 10 T cell receptor beta chains from one sample sequenced in a study of untreated major depressive disorder. Findings and caveats of the study: Depressed patients' CD4+ T cells carried increased TRBV05-01 (Vbeta 5.1) usage versus control CD4+ T cells.

Antigens of these TCRs are unknown. Only in-frame clones appear in the TCRdb table, and some are missing; sequencing was by immunoSEQ multiplex PCR. The data hold under 25,000 clones, with around 90% observed a single time. The sequenced sample consisted of CD4+ T cells from PBMCs. These receptors originate from a woman in her forties with major depressive disorder.

V is TRBV7-9 and J is TRBJ2-7, with 10 bases identical to TRBD2. This CDR3 has 15 residues. The germline gives CDR1 SEHNR, CDR2 FQNEAQ (reference sequence). V dropped 2 bases and J dropped 2; count of bases not matched to a gene: 3. Here the CDR3 reads CASSLMSGGAYEQYF. DNA of the CDR3: TGTGCCAGCAGCTTAATGAGCGGGGGGGCCTACGAGCAGTACTTC.

The genes are TRBV6-5 and TRBJ2-2; the D gene could be TRBD1 or TRBD2 (5 bases each). The CDR3 sequence is 13 residues long. From germline, CDR1 is MNHEY and CDR2 SVGAGI. Trimming stripped 7 bases from V and 7 bases from J, with 13 bases between. The CDR3 DNA reads TGTGCCAGCACTATTACTGGGGGCGGGGAGCTGTTTTTT. This codes for CASTITGGGELFF.

The chain links TRBV18 to TRBJ1-4, with 8 positions matching TRBD1. Germline V lookup: CDR1 KGHSH, CDR2 LQKENI. This CDR3 has 17 amino acids. V lost 6 bases, J lost 7 bases, and 16 bases stayed unmatched. The chain's CDR3 is CASSLIAPGTGIEKLFF. The CDR3, as DNA: TGTGCCAGCTCCCTAATCGCGCCCGGGACAGGAATTGAAAAACTGTTTTTT.

The chain uses TRBV9 and TRBJ1-6, with 7 bases lining up with TRBD1. The CDR3 extends over 15 amino acids. Germline loops: CDR1 SGDLS, CDR2 YYNGEE. The V gene end was trimmed by 0 bases and the J gene end by 7 bases; junction bases not matched to a gene: 4. This CDR3 is CASSVEGGFNSPLHF. CDR3 sequence (DNA): TGTGCCAGCAGCGTAGAAGGGGGCTTCAATTCACCCCTCCACTTT.

J is TRBJ2-1 and V is TRBV4-1; 7 bases map to TRBD2. Losses at the gene ends were 4 bases for V and 5 bases for J; bases not matched to a gene: 8. CDR3 length equals 15 residues. CDR1 and CDR2 from the germline V gene are MGHRA and YSYEKL. CDR3 sequence: CASSPRGITDNEQFF. The DNA for the CDR3 is TGCGCCAGCAGCCCGCGGGGGATTACCGACAATGAGCAGTTCTTC.

The chain couples TRBV27 to TRBJ1-1; no firm D call. From germline, CDR1 is MNHEY and CDR2 SMNVEV (reference sequence). Trimming left V 8 bases short and J 0 bases short, with 16 bases between. The CDR3 length is 15 residues. The CDR3 protein is CASGKAGRLNTEAFF. The CDR3 DNA is TGTGCCAGCGGTAAAGCGGGCAGACTGAACACTGAAGCTTTCTTT.

This sequence joins TRBV18 and TRBJ2-3; D is unclear. This CDR3 has 14 residues. Germline-derived CDR1 and CDR2 are KGHSH and LQKENI. The V end was cut by 3 bases, the J end by 2 bases, with 9 bases between. DNA of the CDR3: TGTGCCAGCTCACCGTCAATCGACACAGATACGCAGTATTTT. Protein: CASSPSIDTDTQYF.

The chain links TRBV5-1 to TRBJ2-7, with D possibly being TRBD1 or TRBD2 (7 bases each). CDR3 length: 13 residues. The ends were cut back, 4 bases at V and 6 bases at J, with 14 bases in the middle. Germline CDR1 reads SGHRS; CDR2 reads YFSETQ. This chain's CDR3 is CASSRQGGLEQYF. The CDR3 DNA is TGCGCCAGCAGCCGACAGGGAGGGCTCGAGCAGTACTTC.

V and J are TRBV9 and TRBJ1-1; no clear D. The CDR3 length is 15 residues. Trimming left V 0 bases short and J 4 bases short, with 13 bases between. Germline CDR1 reads SGDLS; CDR2 reads YYNGEE. The CDR3 coding sequence is TGTGCCAGCAGCGTAGCGGGGAAAGGTATCACTGAAGCTTTCTTT. Residues: CASSVAGKGITEAFF.

The gene calls are TRBV4-1 and TRBJ2-3; 9 bases fit TRBD2. The CDR3 covers 18 residues. Germline loops: CDR1 MGHRA, CDR2 YSYEKL. The ends lost 3 bases at V and 1 base at J; junction bases unmatched: 11. For the CDR3, the DNA is TGCGCCAGCAGCCAGTATAAGACTAGCGGAGTTGGCACAGATACGCAGTATTTT. It translates to CASSQYKTSGVGTDTQYF.